Below are 14 T cell receptor beta chains sequenced from a single sample in a study of cytomegalovirus exposure and HLA in healthy donors. PCR primers comprised 60 Vbeta and 13 Jbeta primers. TCRdb's table, derived via immunoSEQ multiplex PCR, lists solely in-frame clones and lacks some. The sample gives about 130,000 clones, 60% to 80% of which show up once; roughly 1% is in the top ten. Sequences were obtained from PBMCs. The receptors stem from a woman between 55 and 75 years old in good health and CMV-seronegative.

The chain recombines TRBV5-1 with TRBJ2-1; possible D gene TRBD1, 5 bases. This CDR3 is built from 14 residues. V gave up 3 bases and J gave up 4 bases, with 11 bases separating them. Looked up from germline, CDR1 is SGHRS and CDR2 is YFSETQ. CDR3: CASSSSTGYNEQFF. CDR3 bases: TGCGCCAGCAGCTCCAGTACAGGTTACAATGAGCAGTTCTTC.

V gene TRBV7-9 combines with J gene TRBJ1-1, with 7 bases identical to TRBD1. The CDR3 has 15 amino acids. The germline V gene encodes CDR1 SEHNR and CDR2 FQNEAQ (reference sequence). V shed 5 bases, J shed 5 bases, and the junction held 11 bases outside the gene matches. This CDR3 reads CASSIGQEGWTEAFF. CDR3 nucleotide sequence: TGTGCCAGCAGCATCGGACAGGAGGGATGGACTGAAGCTTTCTTT.

The chain employs TRBV14 and TRBJ2-5; maybe TRBD2 (5 bases). CDR1 SGHDN and CDR2 FVKESK come from the germline V gene. The CDR3 extends over 14 amino acids. V was cut by 3 bases and J by 4 bases, with 12 bases left in between. Here the CDR3 reads CASSHTGFTETQYF. The CDR3 region has the DNA TGTGCCAGCAGCCATACGGGATTTACAGAGACCCAGTACTTC.

The rearrangement joins TRBV5-4 to TRBJ2-7; tentatively, D is TRBD2 (7 bases). Germline CDR1 is SGHNT and CDR2 is YYREEE (reference sequence). This CDR3 comprises 14 residues. Trimming left V 3 bases short and J 6 bases short, with 16 bases between. The CDR3 DNA sequence: TGTGCCAGCAGCTCCCTGCGGGGGCAGGTCGAGCAGTACTTC. Translation: CASSSLRGQVEQYF.

The V gene is TRBV5-1, the J gene TRBJ1-3; possibly TRBD1 for D (6 bases). CDR1 is SGHRS, CDR2 YFSETQ, per germline. The CDR3 is made up of 17 amino acids. Trimming left V 4 bases short and J 0 bases short, with 17 bases between. The CDR3 sequence: CASSRGRPGDSGNTIYF. The CDR3 DNA reads TGCGCCAGCAGCCGTGGCCGACCAGGGGACTCTGGAAACACCATATATTTT.

The chain recombines TRBV28 with TRBJ1-2; possibly TRBD1 for D (6 bases). Germline CDR1 is MDHEN and CDR2 is SYDVKM. Between the trimmed V and J ends, which lost 5 bases and 9 bases, there was a span of 22 bases. This CDR3 has 15 amino acids. CDR3 nucleotides: TGTGCCAGCAGTCCCGATGACCGGGACACAAGAAGCTACACCTTC. This gives the protein CASSPDDRDTRSYTF.

The chain combines TRBV5-4 with TRBJ2-7, with TRBD2 identical over 8 bases. The CDR3 spans 15 residues. Trimming took 4 bases from V and 4 from J; bases not matched to a gene: 10. CDR1 SGHNT and CDR2 YYREEE come from the germline V gene (reference sequence). The CDR3, as DNA: TGTGCCAGCAGCGCGGGCGGCGGGAGGCGATACGAGCAGTACTTC. It encodes CASSAGGGRRYEQYF.

The chain employs TRBV7-9 and TRBJ1-6, with 7 nucleotides matching TRBD1. CDR3 size: 16 residues. V lost 0 bases to trimming and J lost 5 bases; unmatched junction nucleotides: 4. Germline CDR1 and CDR2: SEHNR and FQNEAQ (reference sequence). CDR3 DNA: TGTGCCAGCAGCTTAGCCGGACAGGTTGATAATTCACCCCTCCACTTT. Protein product: CASSLAGQVDNSPLHF.

The V and J genes are TRBV27 and TRBJ1-5; 7 bases agree with TRBD1. This CDR3 has 14 amino acids. CDR1 is MNHEY, CDR2 SMNVEV, per germline (reference sequence). After removal of 7 bases from V and 2 bases from J, the junction contained 5 bases not matched to a gene. The CDR3 DNA reads TGTGCCAGCAAGGTGCAGGGGGGCAATCAGCCCCAGCATTTT. It encodes CASKVQGGNQPQHF.

The V gene is TRBV5-4, the J gene TRBJ2-3; the match to TRBD2 covers 10 bases. Germline CDR1 and CDR2: SGHNT and YYREEE (reference sequence). The V and J ends lost 1 base and 5 bases, in that order; junction bases with no gene match: 13. This CDR3 spans 18 amino acids. The CDR3 loop is CASSLLGQREGLGDTQYF. CDR3 coding DNA: TGTGCCAGCAGCTTGTTAGGCCAGCGGGAGGGCCTGGGAGATACGCAGTATTTT. Full variable domain (remainder filled in from reference TRBV5-4 and TRBJ2-3): ETGVTQSPTHLIKTRGQQVTLRCSSQSGHNTVSWYQQALGQGPQFIFQYYREEENGRGNFPPRFSGLQFPNYSSELNVNALELDDSALYLCASSLLGQREGLGDTQYFGPGTRLTVL.

The CDR3 region has the DNA TGTGCCAGCAGTGATTCCTTACCAAGCGGGGCGGCCCCCACAGATACGCAGTATTTT. This translates into CASSDSLPSGAAPTDTQYF. V is TRBV6-1 and J is TRBJ2-3, with 7 bases fitting TRBD2. CDR1 and CDR2 (germline): MNHNS, SASEGT. The CDR3 totals 19 residues. V trimming: 3 bases; J trimming: 2 bases; junction bases outside the gene matches: 17.

CDR3 protein: CSVDGGGSYEQYF. In DNA, the CDR3 is TGCAGCGTTGATGGGGGAGGGTCCTACGAGCAGTACTTC. The genes are TRBV29-1 and TRBJ2-7, with 7 bases lining up with TRBD2. Germline V gives CDR1 SQVTM, CDR2 ANQGSEA. The CDR3 has 13 amino acids. The junction had 3 bases not matched to a gene; V was cut back by 3 bases and J by 1 base.

The chain couples TRBV28 to TRBJ2-7; 14 bases are shared with TRBD2. The CDR3 sequence is 15 residues long. After removal of 5 bases from V and 2 bases from J, the junction contained 2 bases not matched to a gene. From germline, CDR1 is MDHEN and CDR2 SYDVKM. CDR3 bases: TGTGCCAGCAGTCGGGGACTAGCGGGGGCCTACGAGCAGTACTTC. Protein sequence: CASSRGLAGAYEQYF.

The chain links TRBV6-6 to TRBJ1-5, with 7 bases identical to TRBD1. Germline V CDR1 and CDR2: MNHNY, SVGAGI (reference sequence). V lost 0 bases to trimming and J lost 5 bases; unmatched junction nucleotides: 1. The CDR3 has 14 amino acids. The CDR3 DNA sequence: TGTGCCAGCAGTTACTCCAGGGGGGATCAGCCCCAGCATTTT. Translated: CASSYSRGDQPQHF.